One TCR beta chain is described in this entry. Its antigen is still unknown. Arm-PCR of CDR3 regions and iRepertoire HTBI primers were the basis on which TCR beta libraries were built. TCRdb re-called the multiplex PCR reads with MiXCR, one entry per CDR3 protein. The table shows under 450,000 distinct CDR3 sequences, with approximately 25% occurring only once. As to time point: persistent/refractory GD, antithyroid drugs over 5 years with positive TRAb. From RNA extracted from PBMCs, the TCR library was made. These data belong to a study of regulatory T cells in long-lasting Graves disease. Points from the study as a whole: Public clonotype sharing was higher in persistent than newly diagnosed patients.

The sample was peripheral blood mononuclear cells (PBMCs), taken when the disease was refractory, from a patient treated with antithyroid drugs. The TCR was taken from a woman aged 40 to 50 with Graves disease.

The CDR3 DNA follows: TGTGCCAGTTCGAACACAGGGCTCAATCAGCCCCAGCATTTT. Translated, it gives CASSNTGLNQPQHF. The chain links TRBV19 to TRBJ1-5, with D perhaps matching TRBD1 (6 bases). This CDR3 has 14 amino acids. The germline V gene has CDR1 LNHDA and CDR2 SQIVND (reference sequence). The germline V and J ends were trimmed by 8 bases and 3 bases, with 14 bases remaining between them.